These 11 T cell receptor beta chains were sequenced from one sample in a study of cytomegalovirus exposure and HLA in healthy donors. Measured with immunoSEQ multiplex PCR; TCRdb has only the in-frame clones, and not every one. The sample contains over 85,000 clones, about four fifths of which appear only once. Sequencing was carried out using PBMCs. Source of these receptors: a woman younger than 35 in good health and CMV-seropositive.

This sequence joins TRBV11-2 and TRBJ1-2; perhaps TRBD1 as D (6 bases). Germline assignment: CDR1 SGHAT and CDR2 FQNNGV. Deletions cut 3 bases from V and 4 bases from J, with 15 bases between. The CDR3 runs to 15 residues. The chain's CDR3 is CASSFTLQGTYGYTF. The CDR3 DNA follows: TGTGCCAGCAGCTTTACCTTACAGGGAACCTATGGCTACACCTTC.

This chain links TRBV28 with TRBJ1-1, with TRBD1 as a possible D gene (5 bases). Per the germline V gene, CDR1 is MDHEN and CDR2 is SYDVKM. CDR3 length: 14 residues. Trimming cost V 3 bases and J 0 bases, with 8 bases left between them. CDR3 sequence: CASSFPTVNTEAFF. The CDR3 DNA is TGTGCCAGCAGTTTCCCGACAGTGAACACTGAAGCTTTCTTT.

The chain has TRBV19 and TRBJ2-7; 8 bases align to TRBD2. CDR1 LNHDA and CDR2 SQIVND come from the germline V gene (reference sequence). The CDR3 loop spans 15 amino acids. Germline trimming cut 4 bases from V and 4 bases from J; bases unmatched to any gene: 9. The CDR3 here is CASSTSPGGLYEQYF. The CDR3 DNA is TGTGCCAGTAGTACCTCCCCGGGGGGGCTTTACGAGCAGTACTTC.

The chain recombines TRBV28 with TRBJ1-3; 7 bases match TRBD1. Germline V lookup: CDR1 MDHEN, CDR2 SYDVKM. V shed 1 base, J shed 1 base, and the junction held 7 bases outside the gene matches. The CDR3 is made up of 17 amino acids. The chain's CDR3 is CASSLLVGRGSGNTIYF. Here the CDR3 DNA reads TGTGCCAGCAGTTTATTAGTGGGCAGGGGGTCTGGAAACACCATATATTTT.

The rearrangement uses TRBV6-1 and TRBJ2-1, with TRBD2 identical over 12 bases. The V gene's germline CDR1 is MNHNS and CDR2 SASEGT. The J segment lost 7 bases and the V segment lost 8 bases, leaving 6 bases of the junction unmatched. This CDR3 has 14 residues. Written as DNA, the CDR3 is TGTGCCAGCCGGACTAGCGGGGCCTTAAATGAGCAGTTCTTC. Translation: CASRTSGALNEQFF.

V is TRBV10-3 and J is TRBJ2-3; D may be TRBD2 (6 bases). The V gene lost 4 bases and the J gene lost 3 bases, with 8 bases spanning the gap. The V gene's germline CDR1 is ENHRY and CDR2 SYGVKD. CDR3 size: 13 residues. CDR3 DNA sequence: TGTGCCATCAGTGGCGGGGCAACAGATACGCAGTATTTT. This sequence encodes CAISGGATDTQYF.

This clone has only a few counts. The chain joins TRBV7-9 to TRBJ1-5, with TRBD1 matching 10 bases. V shed 2 bases and J 1 base; nucleotides not matched to a gene: 11. CDR1 and CDR2 from the germline V gene are SEHNR and FQNEAQ (reference sequence). This CDR3 comprises 19 residues. CDR3 in DNA: TGTGCCAGCAGCTTATGGGGGACAGGGGCGACCAGGAGCAATCAGCCCCAGCATTTT. As protein: CASSLWGTGATRSNQPQHF.

This chain uses TRBV28 with TRBJ1-5; 7 nucleotides align to TRBD1. Germline V gene sequence: CDR1 MDHEN, CDR2 SYDVKM. The CDR3 length is 14 residues. V lost 5 bases to trimming and J lost 4 bases; unmatched junction nucleotides: 5. For the CDR3, the DNA is TGTGCCAGCAGTCAGATACAGGGGAATCAGCCCCAGCATTTT. Its protein product is CASSQIQGNQPQHF.

V gene TRBV18 combines with J gene TRBJ2-7, with D possibly matching TRBD2 (5 bases). The ends were cut back, 6 bases at V and 7 bases at J, with 13 bases in the middle. Germline V gene data show CDR1 as KGHSH and CDR2 as LQKENI. The CDR3 runs 12 residues. The CDR3 DNA sequence: TGTGCCAGCTCGTCCGGGGATGAGGAGCAGTACTTC. This sequence encodes CASSSGDEEQYF.

J is TRBJ1-1 and V is TRBV28; no reliable D call. The V gene lost 5 bases and the J gene lost 1 base, with 14 bases spanning the gap. Per germline, CDR1 MDHEN and CDR2 SYDVKM. The CDR3 sequence is 15 residues long. In DNA, the CDR3 is TGTGCCAGCAGTGGAGGGCCCTTTTCGAACACTGAAGCTTTCTTT. Protein sequence: CASSGGPFSNTEAFF.

This sequence joins TRBV5-4 and TRBJ1-5, with D possibly being TRBD1 (6 bases). V lost 4 bases, J lost 6 bases, and 11 bases lay in between. The CDR3 length is 13 residues. Looked up from germline, CDR1 is SGHNT and CDR2 is YYREEE (reference sequence). The CDR3 nucleotides are TGTGCCAGCAGCCGGGAGGGGGGTCAGCCCCAGCATTTT. Its protein product is CASSREGGQPQHF.